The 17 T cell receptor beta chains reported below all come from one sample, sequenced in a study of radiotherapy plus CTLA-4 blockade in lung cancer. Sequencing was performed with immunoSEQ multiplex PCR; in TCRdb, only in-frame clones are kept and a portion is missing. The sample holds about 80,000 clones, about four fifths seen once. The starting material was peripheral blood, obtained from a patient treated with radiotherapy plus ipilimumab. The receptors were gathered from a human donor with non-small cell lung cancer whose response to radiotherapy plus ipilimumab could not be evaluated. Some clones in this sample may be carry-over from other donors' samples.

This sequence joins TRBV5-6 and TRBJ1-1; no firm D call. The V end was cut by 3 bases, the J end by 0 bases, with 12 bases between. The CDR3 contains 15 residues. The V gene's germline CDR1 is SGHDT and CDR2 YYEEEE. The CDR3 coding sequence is TGTGCCAGCAGCTACCCGAGCGGGGTGAACACTGAAGCTTTCTTT. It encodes CASSYPSGVNTEAFF. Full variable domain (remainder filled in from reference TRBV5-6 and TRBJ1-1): DAGVTQSPTHLIKTRGQQVTLRCSPKSGHDTVSWYQQALGQGPQFIFQYYEEEERQRGNFPDRFSGHQFPNYSSELNVNALLLGDSALYLCASSYPSGVNTEAFFGQGTRLTVV.

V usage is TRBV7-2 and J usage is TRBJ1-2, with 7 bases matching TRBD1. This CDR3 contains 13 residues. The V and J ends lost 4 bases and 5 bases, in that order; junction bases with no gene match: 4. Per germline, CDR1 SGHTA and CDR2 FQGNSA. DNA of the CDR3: TGTGCCAGCAGCTCAGGGGGACGGTATGGCTACACCTTC. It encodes CASSSGGRYGYTF.

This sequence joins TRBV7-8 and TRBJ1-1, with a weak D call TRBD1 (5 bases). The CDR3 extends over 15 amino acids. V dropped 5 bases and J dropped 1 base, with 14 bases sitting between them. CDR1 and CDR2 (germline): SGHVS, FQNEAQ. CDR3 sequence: CASSPFGHWNTEAFF. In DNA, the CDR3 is TGTGCCAGCAGCCCATTCGGACACTGGAACACTGAAGCTTTCTTT.

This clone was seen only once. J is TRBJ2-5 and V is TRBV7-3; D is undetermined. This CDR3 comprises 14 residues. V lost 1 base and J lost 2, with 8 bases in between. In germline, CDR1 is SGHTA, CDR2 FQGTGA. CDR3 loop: CASSLRAGQETQYF. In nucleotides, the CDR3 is TGTGCCAGCAGCTTAAGGGCAGGTCAAGAGACCCAGTACTTC.

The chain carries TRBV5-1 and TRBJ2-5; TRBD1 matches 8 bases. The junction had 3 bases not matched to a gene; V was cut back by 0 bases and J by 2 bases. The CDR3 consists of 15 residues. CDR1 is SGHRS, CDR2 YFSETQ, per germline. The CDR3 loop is CASSLDRGSQETQYF. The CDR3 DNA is TGCGCCAGCAGCTTGGACAGGGGGAGTCAAGAGACCCAGTACTTC.

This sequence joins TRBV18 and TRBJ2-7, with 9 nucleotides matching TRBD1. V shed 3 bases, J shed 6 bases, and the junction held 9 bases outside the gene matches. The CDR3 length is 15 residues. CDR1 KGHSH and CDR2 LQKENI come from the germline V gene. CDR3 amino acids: CASSPSGTGRGEQYF. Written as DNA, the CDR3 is TGTGCCAGCTCACCCTCGGGGACAGGGCGAGGCGAGCAGTACTTC.

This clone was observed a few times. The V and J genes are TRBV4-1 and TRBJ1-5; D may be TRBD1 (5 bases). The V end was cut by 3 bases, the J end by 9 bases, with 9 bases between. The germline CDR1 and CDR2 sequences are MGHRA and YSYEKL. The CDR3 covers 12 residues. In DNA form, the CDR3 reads TGCGCCAGCAGCCAGGCGGGGGGGCCCCAGCATTTT. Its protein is CASSQAGGPQHF.

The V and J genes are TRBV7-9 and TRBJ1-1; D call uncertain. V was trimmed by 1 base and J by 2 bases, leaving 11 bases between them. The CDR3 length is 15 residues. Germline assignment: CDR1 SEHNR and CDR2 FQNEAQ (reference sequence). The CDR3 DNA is TGTGCCAGCAGCTTAGACAGTGGCAGTAACACTGAAGCTTTCTTT. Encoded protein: CASSLDSGSNTEAFF.

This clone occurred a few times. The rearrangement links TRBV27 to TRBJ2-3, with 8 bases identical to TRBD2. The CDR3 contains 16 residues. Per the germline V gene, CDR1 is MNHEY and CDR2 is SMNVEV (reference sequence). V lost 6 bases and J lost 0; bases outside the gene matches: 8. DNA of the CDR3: TGTGCCAGCAGGCCGGGAGGGTGGACTAGCACAGATACGCAGTATTTT. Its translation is CASRPGGWTSTDTQYF.

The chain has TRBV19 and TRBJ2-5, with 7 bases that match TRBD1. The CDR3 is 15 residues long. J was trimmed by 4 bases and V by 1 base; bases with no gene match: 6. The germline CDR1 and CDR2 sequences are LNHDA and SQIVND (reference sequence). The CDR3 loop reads CASSIGRGPGETQYF. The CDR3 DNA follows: TGTGCCAGTAGTATAGGAAGGGGGCCAGGAGAGACCCAGTACTTC.

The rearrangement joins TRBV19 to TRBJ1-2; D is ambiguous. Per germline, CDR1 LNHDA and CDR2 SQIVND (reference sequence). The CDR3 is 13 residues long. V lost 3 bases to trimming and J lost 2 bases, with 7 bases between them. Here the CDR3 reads CASSILGNYGYTF. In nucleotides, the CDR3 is TGTGCCAGTAGTATCCTCGGGAACTATGGCTACACCTTC.

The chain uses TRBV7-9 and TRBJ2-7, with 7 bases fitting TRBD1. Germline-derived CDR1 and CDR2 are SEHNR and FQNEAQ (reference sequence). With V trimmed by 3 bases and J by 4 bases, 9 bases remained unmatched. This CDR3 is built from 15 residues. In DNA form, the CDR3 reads TGTGCCAGCAGCTTCACCGGGACAGTCCCTTACGAGCAGTACTTC. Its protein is CASSFTGTVPYEQYF.

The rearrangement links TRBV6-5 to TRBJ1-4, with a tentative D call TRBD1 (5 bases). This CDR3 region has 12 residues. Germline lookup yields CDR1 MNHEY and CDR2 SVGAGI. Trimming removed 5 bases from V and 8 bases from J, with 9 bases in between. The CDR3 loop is CASSTRGEKLFF. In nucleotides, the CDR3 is TGTGCCAGCAGTACCCGGGGGGAAAAACTGTTTTTT.

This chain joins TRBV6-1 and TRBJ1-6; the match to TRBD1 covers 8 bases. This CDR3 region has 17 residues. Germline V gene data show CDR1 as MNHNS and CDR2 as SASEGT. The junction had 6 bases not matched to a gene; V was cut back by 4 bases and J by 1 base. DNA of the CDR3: TGTGCCAGCAGTGGAGGACAGGGTCGGTCCTATAATTCACCCCTCCACTTT. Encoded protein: CASSGGQGRSYNSPLHF.

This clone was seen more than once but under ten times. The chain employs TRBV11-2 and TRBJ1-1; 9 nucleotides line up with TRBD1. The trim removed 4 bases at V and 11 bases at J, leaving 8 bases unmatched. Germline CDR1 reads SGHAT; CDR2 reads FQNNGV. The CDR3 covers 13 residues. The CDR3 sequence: CASSSGQGLWAFF. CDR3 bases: TGTGCCAGCAGCTCGGGACAGGGCCTTTGGGCTTTCTTT.

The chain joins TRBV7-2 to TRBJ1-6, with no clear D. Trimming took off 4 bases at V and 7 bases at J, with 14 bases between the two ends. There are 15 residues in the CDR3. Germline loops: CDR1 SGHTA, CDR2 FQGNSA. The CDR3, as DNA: TGTGCCAGCAGCTCCGTGGCGGGTTCAAATTCACCCCTCCACTTT. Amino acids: CASSSVAGSNSPLHF.

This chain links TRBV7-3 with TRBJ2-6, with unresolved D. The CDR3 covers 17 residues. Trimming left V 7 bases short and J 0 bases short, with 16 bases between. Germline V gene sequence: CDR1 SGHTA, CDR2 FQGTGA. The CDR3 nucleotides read TGTGCCAGCACCTCCCCGGCAACAGCCTCTGGGGCCAACGTCCTGACTTTC. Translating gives CASTSPATASGANVLTF.